This T cell receptor beta chain derives from a study of shared clonotypes between healthy human individuals. Study-level results: Non-shared clonotypes displayed generation probabilities falling below those of clonotypes present in all four donors.

A CD45RA+ naive subset and a CD45RA-negative memory subset were split from CD4+ cells. Trimming pared 0 bases from V and 2 bases from J, leaving 10 bases between. Germline CDR1 and CDR2: GTSNPN and SVGIG (reference sequence). The CDR3 consists of 14 residues. As for this clone: Antigen: not known. Other DNA sequences of this sample code for an identical CDR3.

Deep was the level at which the assay was run. Several immunoSEQ plates received, in even portions, the genomic DNA of each subset. TCRdb's table, derived via immunoSEQ multiplex PCR, lists solely in-frame clones and lacks some. Among roughly 2.4 million clones listed, 90% to 96% were seen once. This TCR was sampled from a man aged 18 to 29 in good health. This rearrangement joins TRBV30 to TRBJ1-1, with unresolved D. The sequenced material came from naive CD4+ T cells sorted from blood. Described subset: CD45RA+ positively selected. CDR3: CAWSVGRVNTEAFF. CDR3 DNA sequence: TGTGCCTGGAGTGTAGGCAGAGTAAACACTGAAGCTTTCTTT.